This T cell receptor beta chain stems from a study of T cell changes during pregnancy in multiple sclerosis. Data came from immunoSEQ multiplex PCR; TCRdb stores just in-frame clones and leaves some out. In the table there are more than 70,000 clones, approximately 90% of which are singletons. The material sequenced was peripheral blood, taken before pregnancy. The clonotype was recovered from a female donor with multiple sclerosis, enrolled in a pregnancy study.

This CDR3 reads CASSPTGAGYGYTF. CDR3 bases: TGTGCCAGCAGCCCGACAGGGGCAGGGTATGGCTACACCTTC. The rearrangement uses TRBV7-3 and TRBJ1-2, with TRBD1 matching 8 bases. There are 14 residues in the CDR3. In germline, CDR1 is SGHTA, CDR2 FQGTGA. V lost 5 bases to trimming and J lost 5 bases; unmatched junction nucleotides: 7.